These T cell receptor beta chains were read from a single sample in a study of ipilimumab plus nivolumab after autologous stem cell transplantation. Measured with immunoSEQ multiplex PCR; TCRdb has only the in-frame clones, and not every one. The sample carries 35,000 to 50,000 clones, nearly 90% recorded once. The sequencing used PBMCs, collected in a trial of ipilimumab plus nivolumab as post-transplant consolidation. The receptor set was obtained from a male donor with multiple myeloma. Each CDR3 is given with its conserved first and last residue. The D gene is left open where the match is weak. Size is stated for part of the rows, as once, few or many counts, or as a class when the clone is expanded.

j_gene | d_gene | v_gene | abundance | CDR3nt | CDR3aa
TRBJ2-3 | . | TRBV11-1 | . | TGTGCCAGCAGCTTACGGCTTACTACAGATACGCAGTATTTT | CASSLRLTTDTQYF
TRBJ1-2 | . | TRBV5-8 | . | TGTGCCAGCAGCTCGCGCCGGGACGGAAGGGGATATGGCTACACCTTC | CASSSRRDGRGYGYTF
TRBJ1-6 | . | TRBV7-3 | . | TGTGCCAGCAGCTTAAACCCGAGCTATTCACCCCTCCACTTT | CASSLNPSYSPLHF
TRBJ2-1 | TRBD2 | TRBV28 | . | TGTGCCAGCAGTTTAAGGGACTTTTCCGGGGGGGGAAATGAGCAGTTCTTC | CASSLRDFSGGGNEQFF
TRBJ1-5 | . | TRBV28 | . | TGTGCCAGCAGTTTATTCCAGGGCCCTACTAATCAGCCCCAGCATTTT | CASSLFQGPTNQPQHF
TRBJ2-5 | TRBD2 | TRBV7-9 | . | TGTGCCAGCAGCTCGACTAGCGGGAGTCAAGAGACCCAGTACTTC | CASSSTSGSQETQYF
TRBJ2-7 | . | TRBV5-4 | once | TGTGCCAGCAGCTTGGCCCAGGGGCTCTCCTACGAGCAGTACTTC | CASSLAQGLSYEQYF
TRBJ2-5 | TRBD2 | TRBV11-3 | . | TGTGCCAGCAGCTTAGGGGGGGGAGAGACCCAGTACTTC | CASSLGGGETQYF
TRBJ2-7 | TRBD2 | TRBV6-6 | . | TGTGCCAGCAGCCAACTAGCGGGAGGGTCCTACGAGCAGTACTTC | CASSQLAGGSYEQYF
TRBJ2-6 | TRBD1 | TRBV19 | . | TGTGCCAGCCGGGACAGCGCATTACCCTCTTCTGGGGCCAACGTCCTGACTTTC | CASRDSALPSSGANVLTF
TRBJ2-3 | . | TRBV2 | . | TGTGCCAGCAACGGGCTGGGGACGCAGTATTTT | CASNGLGTQYF
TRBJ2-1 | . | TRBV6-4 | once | TGTGCCAGCAGTGGTGAGGGGGGCAGCTACAATGAGCAGTTCTTC | CASSGEGGSYNEQFF
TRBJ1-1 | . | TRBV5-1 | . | TGCGCCAGCAGCTTGAGAGATCTGGCTGAAGCTTTCTTT | CASSLRDLAEAFF
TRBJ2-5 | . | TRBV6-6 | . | TGTGCCGGCGGGACATGGAAAGAGACCCAGTACTTC | CAGGTWKETQYF
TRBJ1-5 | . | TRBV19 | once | TGTGCCAGTAGTATCGCGGGGGTGCTTAGCCAGCCCCAGCATTTT | CASSIAGVLSQPQHF
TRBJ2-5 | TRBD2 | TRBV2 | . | TGTGCCAGCCGGGGGGACGCCGAGACCCAGTACTTC | CASRGDAETQYF
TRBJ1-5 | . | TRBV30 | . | TGTGCCTGGAGTGTAAGGAACAGGGAGGATCAGCCCCAGCATTTT | CAWSVRNREDQPQHF